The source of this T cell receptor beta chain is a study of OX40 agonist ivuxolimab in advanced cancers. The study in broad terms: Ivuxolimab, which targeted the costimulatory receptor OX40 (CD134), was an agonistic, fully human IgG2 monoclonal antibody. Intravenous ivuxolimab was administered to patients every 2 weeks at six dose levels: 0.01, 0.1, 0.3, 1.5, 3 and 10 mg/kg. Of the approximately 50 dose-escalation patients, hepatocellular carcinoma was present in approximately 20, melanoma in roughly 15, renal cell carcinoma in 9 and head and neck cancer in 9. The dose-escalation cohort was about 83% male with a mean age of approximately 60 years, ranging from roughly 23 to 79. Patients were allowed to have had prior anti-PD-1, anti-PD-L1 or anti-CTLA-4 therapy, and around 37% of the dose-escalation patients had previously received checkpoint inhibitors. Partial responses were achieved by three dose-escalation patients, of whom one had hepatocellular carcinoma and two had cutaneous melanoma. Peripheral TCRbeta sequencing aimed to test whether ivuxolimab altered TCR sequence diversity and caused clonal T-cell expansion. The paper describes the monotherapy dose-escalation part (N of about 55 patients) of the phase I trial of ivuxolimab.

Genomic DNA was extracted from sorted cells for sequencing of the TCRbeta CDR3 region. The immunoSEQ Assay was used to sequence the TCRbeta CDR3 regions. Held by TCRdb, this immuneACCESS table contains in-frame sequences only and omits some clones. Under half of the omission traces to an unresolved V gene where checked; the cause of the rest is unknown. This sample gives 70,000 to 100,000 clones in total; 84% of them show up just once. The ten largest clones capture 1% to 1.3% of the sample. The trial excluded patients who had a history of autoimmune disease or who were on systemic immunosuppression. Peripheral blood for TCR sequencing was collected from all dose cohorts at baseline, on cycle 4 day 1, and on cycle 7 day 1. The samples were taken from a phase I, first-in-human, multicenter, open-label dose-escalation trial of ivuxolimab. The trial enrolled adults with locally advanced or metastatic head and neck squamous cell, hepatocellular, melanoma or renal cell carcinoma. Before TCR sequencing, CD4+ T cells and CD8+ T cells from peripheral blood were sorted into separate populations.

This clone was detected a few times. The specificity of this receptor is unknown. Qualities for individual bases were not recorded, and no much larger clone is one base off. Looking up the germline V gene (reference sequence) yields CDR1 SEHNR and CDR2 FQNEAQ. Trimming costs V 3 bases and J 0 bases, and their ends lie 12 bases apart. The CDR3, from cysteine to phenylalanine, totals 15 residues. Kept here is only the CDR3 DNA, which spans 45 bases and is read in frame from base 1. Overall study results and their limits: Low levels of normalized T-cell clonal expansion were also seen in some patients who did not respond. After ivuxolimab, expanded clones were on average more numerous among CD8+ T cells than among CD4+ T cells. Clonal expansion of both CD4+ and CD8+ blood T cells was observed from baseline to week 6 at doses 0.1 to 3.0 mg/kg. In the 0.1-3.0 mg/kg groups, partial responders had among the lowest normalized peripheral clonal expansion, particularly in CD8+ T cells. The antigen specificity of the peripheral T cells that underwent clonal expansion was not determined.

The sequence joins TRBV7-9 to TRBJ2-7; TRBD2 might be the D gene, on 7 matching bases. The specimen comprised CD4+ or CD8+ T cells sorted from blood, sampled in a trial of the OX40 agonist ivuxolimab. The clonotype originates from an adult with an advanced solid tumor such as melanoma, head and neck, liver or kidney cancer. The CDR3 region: CASSFTGGSSYEQYF. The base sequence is TGTGCCAGCAGCTTTACGGGGGGCAGCTCCTACGAGCAGTACTTC.